The 20 T cell receptor beta chains given below trace back to one sample, sequenced in a study of blood T cell repertoires in COVID-19. Some clones are missing from TCRdb's copy, which holds only in-frame ones; the method was immunoSEQ multiplex PCR. Found here are about 68,000 clones, 89% of them singletons; the top ten hold about 7.4%. Sequenced material: peripheral blood. These receptor sequences come from a man aged 50 to 59 with active COVID-19.

The chain carries TRBV6-4 and TRBJ2-3, with D possibly matching TRBD2 (6 bases). With 2 bases removed from V and 1 base from J, the gap between germline ends came to 10 bases. The CDR3 has 15 residues. Germline CDR1 reads MRHNA; CDR2 reads SNTAGT. The CDR3 here is CASSDRPGGTDTQYF. CDR3 nucleotide sequence: TGTGCCAGCAGTGACCGGCCGGGGGGCACAGATACGCAGTATTTT.

This clone has a single count. The V and J genes are TRBV28 and TRBJ1-1, with 9 positions matching TRBD1. Germline CDR1 MDHEN, CDR2 SYDVKM. After removal of 2 bases from V and 3 bases from J, the junction contained 7 bases not matched to a gene. The CDR3 runs to 16 residues. CDR3 bases: TGTGCCAGCAGTTTAGTTCCGGGACAGGGATACACTGAAGCTTTCTTT. Translation: CASSLVPGQGYTEAFF.

The J gene is TRBJ1-5, the V gene TRBV7-8; D not resolved. Germline assignment: CDR1 SGHVS and CDR2 FQNEAQ. Trimming shortened V by 2 bases and J by 5 bases, and 16 bases separated the two germline ends. The CDR3 has 16 residues. CDR3 sequence: CASSLPSRRADQPQHF. The CDR3 DNA reads TGTGCCAGCAGCTTACCTTCCAGGAGGGCGGATCAGCCCCAGCATTTT.

The J gene is TRBJ1-6, the V gene TRBV19; no clear D. Germline CDR1 reads LNHDA; CDR2 reads SQIVND (reference sequence). Trimming removed 6 bases at V and 10 bases at J, with 16 bases between. The CDR3 runs 14 residues. The CDR3 reads CASSSDGVGSPLHF. The CDR3 DNA sequence: TGTGCCAGTAGCTCGGACGGGGTAGGGTCACCCCTCCACTTT.

V usage is TRBV6-2 or TRBV6-3 and J usage is TRBJ2-3; TRBD2 is a possible D gene (5 bases). The length of the CDR3 is 14 residues. CDR1 and CDR2 (germline): MNHEY, SVGEGT. V lost 2 bases, J lost 4 bases, and 10 bases lay in between. CDR3 nucleotide sequence: TGTGCCAGCAGTTACAAGGACTTCTCAGATACGCAGTATTTT. Protein: CASSYKDFSDTQYF.

V usage is TRBV7-9 and J usage is TRBJ2-7; D gene unclear. Germline assignment: CDR1 SEHNR and CDR2 FQNEAQ (reference sequence). Trimming cost V 7 bases and J 3 bases, with 13 bases left between them. CDR3 length: 13 residues. CDR3 amino acids: CASTRDISYEQYF. The CDR3 DNA reads TGTGCCAGCACCAGAGACATCAGCTACGAGCAGTACTTC.

This chain links TRBV9 with TRBJ2-3; 9 bases match TRBD2. The CDR3 totals 16 residues. The trim removed 0 bases at V and 2 bases at J, leaving 4 bases unmatched. Germline-derived CDR1 and CDR2 are SGDLS and YYNGEE. The CDR3 DNA sequence: TGTGCCAGCAGCGTAGTGGCTAGCGGGACCACAGATACGCAGTATTTT. This sequence encodes CASSVVASGTTDTQYF.

The V gene is TRBV14, the J gene TRBJ1-1; 7 bases match TRBD1. Trimming at V came to 1 base and at J to 0 bases, leaving 8 bases not matched to a gene. The CDR3 is 17 amino acids. CDR1 and CDR2 from the germline V gene are SGHDN and FVKESK. The CDR3 here is CASSQGARGLVNTEAFF. DNA for the CDR3: TGTGCCAGCAGCCAAGGGGCAAGGGGGCTGGTGAACACTGAAGCTTTCTTT.

The chain is built from TRBV5-5 and TRBJ1-3; D not certain. The CDR3 is 13 amino acids. CDR1 SGHKS and CDR2 YYEKEE come from the germline V gene (reference sequence). With 1 base removed from V and 7 bases from J, the gap between germline ends came to 9 bases. The CDR3 bases are TGTGCCAGCAGCTTGTTCAGTGGCAACACCATATATTTT. It encodes CASSLFSGNTIYF.

The chain recombines TRBV9 with TRBJ2-2; 7 nucleotides match TRBD2. This CDR3 comprises 17 residues. CDR1 is SGDLS and CDR2 is YYNGEE in the germline V gene. V lost 0 bases, J lost 0 bases, and 5 bases stayed unmatched. The CDR3 spells CASSVAKTSPNTGELFF. As DNA, the CDR3 is TGTGCCAGCAGCGTAGCTAAGACTAGCCCGAACACCGGGGAGCTGTTTTTT.

The genes are TRBV5-5 and TRBJ2-4; tentatively, D is TRBD1 (6 bases). In germline, CDR1 is SGHKS, CDR2 YYEKEE (reference sequence). The CDR3 loop spans 13 amino acids. The V and J ends lost 0 bases and 7 bases respectively, with 8 bases between them. DNA of the CDR3: TGTGCCAGCAGCTTGGGACAGGAGAACATTCAGTACTTC. Protein sequence: CASSLGQENIQYF.

This clone was detected a few times. The chain uses TRBV7-8 and TRBJ1-3, with D hard to call. Germline CDR1 SGHVS, CDR2 FQNEAQ. This CDR3 comprises 17 residues. V was shortened by 1 base and J by 2 bases, with 15 bases between the two germline ends. CDR3: CASSLEAAPLPGNTIYF. The CDR3 region has the DNA TGTGCCAGCAGCTTAGAGGCGGCTCCCCTCCCTGGAAACACCATATATTTT.

This clone was found a few times. This chain uses TRBV2 with TRBJ1-5, with 7 bases aligning to TRBD1. Germline V CDR1 and CDR2: SNHLY, FYNNEI. After removal of 5 bases from V and 5 bases from J, the junction contained 3 bases not matched to a gene. The CDR3 runs 13 residues. The CDR3 spells CASSKTGDQPQHF. In DNA form, the CDR3 reads TGTGCCAGCAGTAAAACAGGGGATCAGCCCCAGCATTTT.

The chain combines TRBV18 with TRBJ1-3; D gene unclear. Per the germline V gene, CDR1 is KGHSH and CDR2 is LQKENI. This CDR3 region has 14 residues. Trimming pared 2 bases from V and 2 bases from J, leaving 7 bases between. The CDR3 region has the DNA TGTGCCAGCTCACCAGAGGGTGCTGGAAACACCATATATTTT. Residues: CASSPEGAGNTIYF.

V usage is TRBV6-6 and J usage is TRBJ1-1; D gene uncertain. The CDR3 length is 14 residues. Germline assignment: CDR1 MNHNY and CDR2 SVGAGI (reference sequence). V was clipped by 4 bases and J by 4 bases, with 13 bases between them. CDR3 DNA: TGTGCCAGCAGTTCCGAGGAGGGATTCACTGAAGCTTTCTTT. It encodes CASSSEEGFTEAFF.

The chain combines TRBV2 with TRBJ2-2, with 7 positions matching TRBD1. Germline CDR1 is SNHLY and CDR2 is FYNNEI. The CDR3 runs to 14 residues. The trim removed 6 bases at V and 8 bases at J, leaving 9 bases unmatched. The CDR3 region has the DNA TGTGCCAGCAGGAACAACAGGGGCCGGGGGGAGCTGTTTTTT. It yields the protein CASRNNRGRGELFF.

By proportion, this clone is medium-sized. The rearrangement uses TRBV13 and TRBJ1-5; 8 nucleotides line up with TRBD1. CDR1 is PRHDT, CDR2 FYEKMQ, per germline (reference sequence). The CDR3 covers 18 residues. The V and J ends lost 2 bases and 1 base, in that order; junction bases with no gene match: 10. This CDR3 is CASSLSQGAYGSNQPQHF. The CDR3 bases are TGTGCCAGCAGCTTATCCCAGGGGGCCTATGGAAGCAATCAGCCCCAGCATTTT.

This sequence joins TRBV7-6 and TRBJ2-3; 15 bases fit TRBD2. V was pared by 4 bases and J by 4 bases, with 0 bases of the junction left unmatched. There are 15 residues in the CDR3. Germline V lookup: CDR1 SGHVS, CDR2 FNYEAQ. CDR3 DNA sequence: TGTGCCAGCAGCTGGACTAGCGGGGGGGCAGATACGCAGTATTTT. Amino acid sequence: CASSWTSGGADTQYF.

The rearrangement uses TRBV3-1 (or the pseudogene TRBV3-2) and TRBJ1-6, with D maybe TRBD1 (6 bases). The V gene's germline CDR1 is LGHDT and CDR2 YNNKEL (reference sequence). V was trimmed by 1 base and J by 7 bases, leaving 14 bases between them. CDR3 length equals 16 residues. CDR3 protein: CASSQGGTGYNSPLHF. CDR3 DNA sequence: TGTGCCAGCAGCCAAGGAGGTACAGGGTACAATTCACCCCTCCACTTT.

The chain couples TRBV18 to TRBJ2-3; a weak D match, TRBD2 (6 bases). The V gene lost 2 bases and the J gene lost 1 base, with 13 bases spanning the gap. The CDR3 extends over 16 amino acids. Germline CDR1 reads KGHSH; CDR2 reads LQKENI. The CDR3 nucleotides are TGTGCCAGCTCACCAGTGGGACTCTTGCGCACAGATACGCAGTATTTT. As protein: CASSPVGLLRTDTQYF.